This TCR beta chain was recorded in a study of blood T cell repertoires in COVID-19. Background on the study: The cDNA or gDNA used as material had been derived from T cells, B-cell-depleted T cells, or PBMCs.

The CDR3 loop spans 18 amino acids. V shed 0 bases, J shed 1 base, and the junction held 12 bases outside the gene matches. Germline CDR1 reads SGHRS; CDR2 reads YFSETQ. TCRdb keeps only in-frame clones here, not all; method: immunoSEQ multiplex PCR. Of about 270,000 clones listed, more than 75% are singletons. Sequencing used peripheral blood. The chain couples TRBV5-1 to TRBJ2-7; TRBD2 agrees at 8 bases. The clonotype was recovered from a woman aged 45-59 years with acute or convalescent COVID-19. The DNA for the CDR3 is TGCGCCAGCAGCTTGGCCGTGGGTGGACTAGCAGCTTCCTACGAGCAGTACTTC. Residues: CASSLAVGGLAASYEQYF.